This T cell receptor (beta chain) is from a study of neurological immune-mediated disorders. TCRdb analysed the 5' RACE reads with MiXCR anew, one entry per CDR3 protein. This sample has roughly 48,000 distinct CDR3 sequences, with about a quarter found just once. This clonotype was counted at least ten times. V lost 7 bases and J lost 1; bases outside the gene matches: 6. Per germline, CDR1 SGHRS and CDR2 YFSETQ. This CDR3 contains 15 residues. This sequence was found in a woman in her seventies in good health. The rearrangement links TRBV5-1 to TRBJ2-1, with 9 positions matching TRBD1. The sequenced sample was PBMCs. The CDR3 here is CASRQQGASYNEQFF. CDR3 nucleotides: TGCGCCAGCCGCCAACAGGGGGCTTCCTACAATGAGCAGTTCTTC. Full variable domain (missing parts from reference TRBV5-1 and TRBJ2-1): KAGVTQTPRYLIKTRGQQVTLSCSPISGHRSVSWYQQTPGQGLQFLFEYFSETQRNKGNFPGRFSGRQFSNSRSEMNVSTLELGDSALYLCASRQQGASYNEQFFGPGTRLTVL.